This section outlines one T cell receptor beta chain sequence together with its context. Its antigen is not known. These data come from a study of T cells after yellow fever vaccination. Study in general: Preparing low-cell-number fractions relied on SMART-Seq v4 Ultra Low Input.

The V and J ends lost 8 bases and 1 base respectively, with 11 bases between them. The CDR3 is 13 residues long. Study-level points and caveats: Abundant contaminating clonotypes from the bulk population could appear in FACS-sorted repertoires. It was a weaker secondary response, yet one that peaked faster, at day 5 versus 15.

TCRdb reprocessed the 5' RACE reads via MiXCR and lists one record per CDR3 protein. The sample has roughly 350,000 distinct CDR3 sequences, roughly 4% seen once; the top ten hold just under 25%. The sample here was PBMCs, taken 5 days after the yellow fever booster vaccination. This chain uses TRBV12-3 or TRBV12-4 with TRBJ1-1; D may be TRBD1 (5 bases). This receptor was taken from a man between 18 and 35 years old who received the YFV17D yellow fever vaccine. The CDR3 nucleotides read TGTGCCAGCCAGACAGATGCGAACACTGAAGCTTTCTTT. Translating it yields CASQTDANTEAFF.